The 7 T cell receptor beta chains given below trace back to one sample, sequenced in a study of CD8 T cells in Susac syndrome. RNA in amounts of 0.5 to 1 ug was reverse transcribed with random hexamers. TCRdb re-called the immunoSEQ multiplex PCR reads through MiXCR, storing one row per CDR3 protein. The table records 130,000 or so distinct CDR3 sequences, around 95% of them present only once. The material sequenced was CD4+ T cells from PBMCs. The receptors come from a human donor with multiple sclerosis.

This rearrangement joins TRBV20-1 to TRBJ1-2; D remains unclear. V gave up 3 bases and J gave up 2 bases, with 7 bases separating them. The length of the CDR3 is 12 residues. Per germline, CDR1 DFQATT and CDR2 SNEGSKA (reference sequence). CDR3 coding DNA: TGCAGTGCTAGCCCGGAAAACTATGGCTACACCTTC. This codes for CSASPENYGYTF.

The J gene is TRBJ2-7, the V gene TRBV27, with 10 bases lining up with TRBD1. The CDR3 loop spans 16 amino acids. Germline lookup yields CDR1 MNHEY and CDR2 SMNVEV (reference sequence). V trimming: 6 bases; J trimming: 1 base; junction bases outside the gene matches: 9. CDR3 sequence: CASRPRPGQGSYEQYF. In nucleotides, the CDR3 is TGTGCCAGCAGACCGAGGCCGGGACAGGGGTCCTACGAGCAGTACTTC.

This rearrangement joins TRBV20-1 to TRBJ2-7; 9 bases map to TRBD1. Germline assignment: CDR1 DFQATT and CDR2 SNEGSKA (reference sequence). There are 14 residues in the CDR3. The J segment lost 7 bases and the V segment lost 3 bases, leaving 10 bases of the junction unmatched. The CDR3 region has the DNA TGCAGTGCTAGTAGCCCGACAGGGGGAGGAGAGCAGTACTTC. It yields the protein CSASSPTGGGEQYF.

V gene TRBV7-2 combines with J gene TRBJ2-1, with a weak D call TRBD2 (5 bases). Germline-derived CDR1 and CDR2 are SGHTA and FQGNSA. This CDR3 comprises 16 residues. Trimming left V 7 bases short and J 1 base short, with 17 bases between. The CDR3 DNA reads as TGTGCCAGCACCGTTCAAATAGGACTGTCCTACAATGAGCAGTTCTTC. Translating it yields CASTVQIGLSYNEQFF.

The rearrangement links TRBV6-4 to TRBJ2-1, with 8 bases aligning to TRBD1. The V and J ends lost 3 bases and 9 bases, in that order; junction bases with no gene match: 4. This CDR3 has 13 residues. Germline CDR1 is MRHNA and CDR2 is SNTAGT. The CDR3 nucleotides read TGTGCCAGCAGTGAGTGGACAGGGTTTGAGCAGTTCTTC. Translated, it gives CASSEWTGFEQFF.

CDR3 region: CASSGRQPRGLHEQFF. CDR3 nucleotides: TGTGCCAGCAGTGGGAGACAGCCAAGGGGCCTCCATGAGCAGTTCTTC. This chain links TRBV28 with TRBJ2-1; D may match TRBD1 or TRBD2 (5 bases each). Trimming shortened V by 5 bases and J by 8 bases, and 22 bases separated the two germline ends. The CDR3 length is 16 residues. Looked up from germline, CDR1 is MDHEN and CDR2 is SYDVKM.

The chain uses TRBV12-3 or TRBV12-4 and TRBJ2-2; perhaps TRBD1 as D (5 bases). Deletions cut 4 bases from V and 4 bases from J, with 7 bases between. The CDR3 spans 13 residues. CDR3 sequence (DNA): TGTGCCAGCAGTTACAGGATCACCGGGGAGCTGTTTTTT. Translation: CASSYRITGELFF.